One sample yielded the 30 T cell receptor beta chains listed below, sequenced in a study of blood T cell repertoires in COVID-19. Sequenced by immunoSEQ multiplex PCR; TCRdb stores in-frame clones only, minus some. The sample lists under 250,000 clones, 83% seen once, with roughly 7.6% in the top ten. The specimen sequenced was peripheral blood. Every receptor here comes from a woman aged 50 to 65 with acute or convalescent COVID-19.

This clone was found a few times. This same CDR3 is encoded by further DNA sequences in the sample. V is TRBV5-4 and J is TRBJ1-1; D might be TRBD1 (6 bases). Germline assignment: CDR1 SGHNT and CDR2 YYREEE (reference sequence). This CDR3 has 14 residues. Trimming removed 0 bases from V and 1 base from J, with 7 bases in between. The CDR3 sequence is CASSLETGNTEAFF. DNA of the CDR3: TGTGCCAGCAGCTTGGAGACAGGGAACACTGAAGCTTTCTTT.

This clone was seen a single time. As DNA, the CDR3 is TGTGCCTGGAGAACCGGGATAGGTCCTGGCGAGCAGTACTTC. It encodes CAWRTGIGPGEQYF. V is TRBV30 and J is TRBJ2-7, with a possible D match to TRBD2 (5 bases). With 3 bases removed from V and 6 bases from J, the gap between germline ends came to 18 bases. The CDR3 spans 14 residues. CDR1 is GTSNPN, CDR2 SVGIG, per germline (reference sequence). Full variable domain (remainder filled in from reference TRBV30 and TRBJ2-7): SQTIHQWPATLVQPVGSPLSLECTVEGTSNPNLYWYRQAAGRGLQLLFYSVGIGQISSEVPQNLSASRPQDRQFILSSKKLLLSDSGFYLCAWRTGIGPGEQYFGPGTRLTVT.

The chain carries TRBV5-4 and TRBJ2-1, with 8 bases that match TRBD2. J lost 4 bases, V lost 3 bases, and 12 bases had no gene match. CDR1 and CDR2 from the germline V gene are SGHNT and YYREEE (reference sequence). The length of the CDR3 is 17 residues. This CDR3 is CASSWRLAGPAYNEQFF. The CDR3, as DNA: TGTGCCAGCAGCTGGCGATTAGCGGGGCCAGCTTACAATGAGCAGTTCTTC.

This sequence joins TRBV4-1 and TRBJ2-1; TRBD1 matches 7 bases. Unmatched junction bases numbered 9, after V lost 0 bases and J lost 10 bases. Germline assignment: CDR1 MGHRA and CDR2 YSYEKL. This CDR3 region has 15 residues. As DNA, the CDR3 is TGCGCCAGCAGCCAAGATAGGGGGCCACCAGCGGAGCAGTTCTTC. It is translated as CASSQDRGPPAEQFF.

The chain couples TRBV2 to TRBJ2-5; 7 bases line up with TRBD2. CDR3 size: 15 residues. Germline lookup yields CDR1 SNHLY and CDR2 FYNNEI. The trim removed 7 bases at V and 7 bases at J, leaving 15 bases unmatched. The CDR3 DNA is TGTGCCAGCAATCTTCGGGCTAGCGGAGAATGGACCCAGTACTTC. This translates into CASNLRASGEWTQYF.

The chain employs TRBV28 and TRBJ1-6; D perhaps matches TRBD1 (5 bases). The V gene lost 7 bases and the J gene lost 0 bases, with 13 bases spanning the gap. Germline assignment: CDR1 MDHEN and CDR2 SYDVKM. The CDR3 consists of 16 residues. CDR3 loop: CASIWDGSSYNSPLHF. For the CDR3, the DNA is TGTGCCAGCATCTGGGACGGGAGCTCCTATAATTCACCCCTCCACTTT.

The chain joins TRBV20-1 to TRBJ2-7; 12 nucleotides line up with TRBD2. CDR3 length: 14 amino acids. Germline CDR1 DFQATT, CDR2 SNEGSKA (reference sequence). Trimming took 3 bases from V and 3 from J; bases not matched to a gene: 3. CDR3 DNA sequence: TGCAGTGCTAGTCTAGCGGGAGGGATCTACGAGCAGTACTTC. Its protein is CSASLAGGIYEQYF.

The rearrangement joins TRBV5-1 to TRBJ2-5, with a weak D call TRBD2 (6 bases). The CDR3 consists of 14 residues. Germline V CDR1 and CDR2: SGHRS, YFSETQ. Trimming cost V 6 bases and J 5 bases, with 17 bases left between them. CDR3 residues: CASNRGSRGETQYF. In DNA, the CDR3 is TGCGCCAGCAACAGAGGCTCACGGGGGGAGACCCAGTACTTC.

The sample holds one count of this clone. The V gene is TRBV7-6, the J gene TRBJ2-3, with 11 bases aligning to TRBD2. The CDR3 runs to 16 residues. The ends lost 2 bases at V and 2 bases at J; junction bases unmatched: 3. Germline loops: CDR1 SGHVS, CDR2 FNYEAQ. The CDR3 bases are TGTGCCAGCAGCTTACAGACTAGCGGGAACACAGATACGCAGTATTTT. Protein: CASSLQTSGNTDTQYF.

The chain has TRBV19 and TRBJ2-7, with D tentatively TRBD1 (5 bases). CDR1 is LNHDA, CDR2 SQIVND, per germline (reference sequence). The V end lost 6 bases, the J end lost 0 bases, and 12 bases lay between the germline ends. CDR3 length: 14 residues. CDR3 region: CASRQDIYSYEQYF. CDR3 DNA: TGTGCCAGTAGACAGGACATTTACTCCTACGAGCAGTACTTC.

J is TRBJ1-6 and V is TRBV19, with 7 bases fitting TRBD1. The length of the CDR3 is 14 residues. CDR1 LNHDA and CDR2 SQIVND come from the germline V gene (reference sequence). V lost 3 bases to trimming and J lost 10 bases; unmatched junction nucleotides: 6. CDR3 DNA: TGTGCCAGTAGTATTCGAGGGGGCCGATCACCCCTCCACTTT. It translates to CASSIRGGRSPLHF.

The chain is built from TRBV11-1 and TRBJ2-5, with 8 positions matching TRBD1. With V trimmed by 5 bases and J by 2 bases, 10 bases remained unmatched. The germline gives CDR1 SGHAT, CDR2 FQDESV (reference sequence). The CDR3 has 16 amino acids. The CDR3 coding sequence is TGTGCCAGCAGCACTCGACAGGGGAGTCGTCAAGAGACCCAGTACTTC. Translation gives CASSTRQGSRQETQYF.

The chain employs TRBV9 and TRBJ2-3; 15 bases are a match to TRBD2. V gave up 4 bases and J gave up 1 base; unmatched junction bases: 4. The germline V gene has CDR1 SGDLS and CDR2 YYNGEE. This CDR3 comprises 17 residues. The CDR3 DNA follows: TGTGCCAGCAGCACAAGGACTAGCGGGAGGGGCACAGATACGCAGTATTTT. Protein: CASSTRTSGRGTDTQYF.

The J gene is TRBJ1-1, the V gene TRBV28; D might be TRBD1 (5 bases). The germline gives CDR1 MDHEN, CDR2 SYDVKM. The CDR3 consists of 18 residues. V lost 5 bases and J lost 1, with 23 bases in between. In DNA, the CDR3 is TGTGCCAGCAGTCCACCCGGGGGGGGTCAAAGGGGGAACACTGAAGCTTTCTTT. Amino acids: CASSPPGGGQRGNTEAFF.

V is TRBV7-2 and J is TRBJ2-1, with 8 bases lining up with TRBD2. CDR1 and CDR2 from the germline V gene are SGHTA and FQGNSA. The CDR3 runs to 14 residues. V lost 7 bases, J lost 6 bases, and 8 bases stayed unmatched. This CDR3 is CASKEGGGFNEQFF. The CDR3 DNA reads TGTGCCAGCAAGGAGGGCGGGGGGTTCAATGAGCAGTTCTTC.

The CDR3 protein is CASSQDPAGPTDTQYF. Written as DNA, the CDR3 is TGTGCCAGCAGCCAAGATCCGGCGGGGCCCACAGATACGCAGTATTTT. This chain connects TRBV4-2 to TRBJ2-3, with D possibly TRBD2 on 6 matching bases. Between the trimmed V and J ends, which lost 0 bases and 2 bases, there was a span of 12 bases. CDR1 is LGHNA, CDR2 YNFKEQ, per germline. This CDR3 contains 16 residues.

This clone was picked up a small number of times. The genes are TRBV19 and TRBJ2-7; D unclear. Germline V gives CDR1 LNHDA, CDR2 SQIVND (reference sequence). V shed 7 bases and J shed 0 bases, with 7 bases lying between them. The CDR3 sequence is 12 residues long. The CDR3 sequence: CASNSSSYEQYF. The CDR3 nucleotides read TGTGCCAGTAATTCGAGCTCCTACGAGCAGTACTTC.

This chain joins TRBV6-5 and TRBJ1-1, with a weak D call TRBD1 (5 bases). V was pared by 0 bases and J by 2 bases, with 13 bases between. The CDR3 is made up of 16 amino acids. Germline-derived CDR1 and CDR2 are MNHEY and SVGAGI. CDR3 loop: CASSYSGLGGNTEAFF. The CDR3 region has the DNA TGTGCCAGCAGTTACTCCGGGTTGGGGGGTAACACTGAAGCTTTCTTT.

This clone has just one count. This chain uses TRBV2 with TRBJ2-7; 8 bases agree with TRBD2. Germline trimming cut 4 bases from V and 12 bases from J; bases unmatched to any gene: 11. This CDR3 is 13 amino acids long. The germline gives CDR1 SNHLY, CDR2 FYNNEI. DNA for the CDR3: TGTGCCAGCAGTGTACCCGGGAGGGGAGGGCTGTACTTC. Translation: CASSVPGRGGLYF.

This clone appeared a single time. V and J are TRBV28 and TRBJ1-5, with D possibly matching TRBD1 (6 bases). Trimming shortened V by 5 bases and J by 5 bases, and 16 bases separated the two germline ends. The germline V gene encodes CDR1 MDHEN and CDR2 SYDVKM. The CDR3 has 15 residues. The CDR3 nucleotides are TGTGCCAGCAGTAGAATGGGGCAGGGGTATCAGCCCCAGCATTTT. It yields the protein CASSRMGQGYQPQHF.

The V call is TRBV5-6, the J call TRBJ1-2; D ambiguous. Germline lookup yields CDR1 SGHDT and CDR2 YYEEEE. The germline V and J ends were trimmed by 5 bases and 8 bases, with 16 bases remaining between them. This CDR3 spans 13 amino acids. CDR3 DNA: TGTGCCAGCAGTTTTGGAGGCGCCGGGGGCTACACCTTC. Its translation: CASSFGGAGGYTF.

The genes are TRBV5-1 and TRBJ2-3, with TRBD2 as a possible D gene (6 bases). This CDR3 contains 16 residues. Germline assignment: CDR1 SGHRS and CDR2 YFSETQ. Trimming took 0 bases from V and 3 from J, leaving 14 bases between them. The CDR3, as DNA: TGCGCCAGCAGCTTGGCCCCGGGACTGACGACAGATACGCAGTATTTT. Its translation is CASSLAPGLTTDTQYF.

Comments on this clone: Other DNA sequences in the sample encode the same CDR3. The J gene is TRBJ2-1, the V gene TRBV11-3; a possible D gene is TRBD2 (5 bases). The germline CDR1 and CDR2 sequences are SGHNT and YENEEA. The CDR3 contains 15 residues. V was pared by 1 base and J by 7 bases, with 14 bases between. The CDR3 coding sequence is TGTGCCAGCAGCTTAGGTACTAGTAGTCGTAATGAGCAGTTCTTC. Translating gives CASSLGTSSRNEQFF. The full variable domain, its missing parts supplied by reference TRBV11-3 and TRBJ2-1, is EAGVVQSPRYKIIEKKQPVAFWCNPISGHNTLYWYLQNLGQGPELLIRYENEEAVDDSQLPKDRFSAERLKGVDSTLKIQPAELGDSAVYLCASSLGTSSRNEQFFGPGTRLTVL.

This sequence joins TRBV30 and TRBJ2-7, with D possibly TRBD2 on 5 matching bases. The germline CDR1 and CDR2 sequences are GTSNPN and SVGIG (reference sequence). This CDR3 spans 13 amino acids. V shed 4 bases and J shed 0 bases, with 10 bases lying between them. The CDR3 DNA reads TGTGCCTGGACAGGCGGGCTCTCCTACGAGCAGTACTTC. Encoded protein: CAWTGGLSYEQYF.

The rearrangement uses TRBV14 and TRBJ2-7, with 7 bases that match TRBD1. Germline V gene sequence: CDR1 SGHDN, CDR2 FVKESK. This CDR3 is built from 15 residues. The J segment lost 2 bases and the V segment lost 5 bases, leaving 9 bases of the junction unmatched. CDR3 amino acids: CASSANLDRAYEQYF. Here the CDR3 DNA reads TGTGCCAGCAGCGCCAACTTAGACAGGGCCTACGAGCAGTACTTC. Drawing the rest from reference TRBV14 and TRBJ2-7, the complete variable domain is EAGVTQFPSHSVIEKGQTVTLRCDPISGHDNLYWYRRVMGKEIKFLLHFVKESKQDESGMPNNRFLAERTGGTYSTLKVQPAELEDSGVYFCASSANLDRAYEQYFGPGTRLTVT.

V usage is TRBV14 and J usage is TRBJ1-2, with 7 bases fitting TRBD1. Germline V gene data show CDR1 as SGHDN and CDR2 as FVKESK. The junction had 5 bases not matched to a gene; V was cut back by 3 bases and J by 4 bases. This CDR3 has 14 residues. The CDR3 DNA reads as TGTGCCAGCAGCCAGGGACAGTCTTCCTATGGCTACACCTTC. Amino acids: CASSQGQSSYGYTF.

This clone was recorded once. CDR3: CASTSGTGETQYF. CDR3 DNA: TGTGCCAGCACAAGCGGGACGGGAGAGACCCAGTACTTC. The chain employs TRBV5-4 and TRBJ2-5; TRBD2 matches at 7 bases. Germline CDR1 SGHNT, CDR2 YYREEE (reference sequence). The CDR3 has 13 residues. V lost 6 bases and J lost 4; bases outside the gene matches: 6.

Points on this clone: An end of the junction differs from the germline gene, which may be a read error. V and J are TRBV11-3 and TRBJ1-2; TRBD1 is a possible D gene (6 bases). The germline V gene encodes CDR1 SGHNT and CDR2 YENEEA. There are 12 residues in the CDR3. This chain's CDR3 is CASSLSWGLLGF. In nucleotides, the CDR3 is TGTGCCAGCAGCTTAAGTTGGGGGCTCCTTGGGTTC.

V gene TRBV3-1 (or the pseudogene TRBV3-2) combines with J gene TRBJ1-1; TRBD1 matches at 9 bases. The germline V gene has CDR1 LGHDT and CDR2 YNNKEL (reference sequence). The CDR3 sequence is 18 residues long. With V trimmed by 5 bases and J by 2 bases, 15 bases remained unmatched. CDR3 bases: TGTGCCAGCAGCGTTCACTCGACAGGGGGTAGGGGAAACACTGAAGCTTTCTTT. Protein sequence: CASSVHSTGGRGNTEAFF.

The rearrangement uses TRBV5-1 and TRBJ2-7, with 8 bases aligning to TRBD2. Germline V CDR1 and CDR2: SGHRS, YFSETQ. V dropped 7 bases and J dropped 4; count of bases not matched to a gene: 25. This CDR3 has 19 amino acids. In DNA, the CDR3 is TGCGCCAGCTGCTCGGGGGCGGGGGGTACCTCCGCGGGGTTTTACGAGCAGTACTTC. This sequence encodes CASCSGAGGTSAGFYEQYF.